A single sample is the source of the 15 T cell receptor beta chains below, sequenced in a study of molecular identifiers for immune sequencing clone quantification. Using its own MiXCR run on the PCR reads, TCRdb lists one record per CDR3 protein. The profile shows about 70,000 distinct CDR3 sequences, roughly 18% of them singletons. The sequencing input was naive CD8+ T cells from blood, with Jurkat cell RNA spiked in. Subset: FACS-sorted CD8+CD4-CCR7+CD45RA+ naive T cells. These receptors were taken from a human donor in good health. Some libraries in this study had Jurkat cell RNA spiked in.

About this clonotype itself: A read error is possible here, since a much larger clone lies one base away. The chain uses TRBV29-1 and TRBJ2-2, with D hard to call. The germline gives CDR1 SQVTM, CDR2 ANQGSEA. The V end lost 4 bases, the J end lost 7 bases, and 10 bases lay between the germline ends. The CDR3 contains 12 residues. In DNA form, the CDR3 reads TGCAGCGTTGTTTCGAAAGTCGGGGAGCTGTTTTTT. Its translation: CSVVSKVGELFF.

This clonotype appeared many times. This chain uses TRBV6-4 with TRBJ2-1; the D is unclear. The CDR3 is 15 amino acids. V dropped 0 bases and J dropped 10 bases, with 16 bases sitting between them. Per germline, CDR1 MRHNA and CDR2 SNTAGT. As DNA, the CDR3 is TGTGCCAGCAGTGACTCGATAGTCCCGTCTGAAGAGCAGTTCTTC. Amino acid sequence: CASSDSIVPSEEQFF.

This clonotype was counted between two and nine times. V usage is TRBV29-1 and J usage is TRBJ1-2; no clear D. The CDR3 totals 10 residues. The germline V and J ends were trimmed by 6 bases and 8 bases, with 10 bases remaining between them. Per the germline V gene, CDR1 is SQVTM and CDR2 is ANQGSEA. The CDR3 reads CSVRSEGYTF. The DNA for the CDR3 is TGCAGCGTCCGCTCCGAAGGCTACACCTTC.

The chain is built from TRBV5-1 and TRBJ2-7; D might be TRBD2 (5 bases). Germline V lookup: CDR1 SGHRS, CDR2 YFSETQ. The CDR3 extends over 18 amino acids. Trimming shortened V by 0 bases and J by 0 bases, and 19 bases separated the two germline ends. In DNA, the CDR3 is TGCGCCAGCAGCTTGGTCCCCTCAGGCGCGGGTCTCTCCTACGAGCAGTACTTC. This codes for CASSLVPSGAGLSYEQYF.

In this sample, this clonotype turned up many times. The CDR3 bases are TGTGCCTGGAATGGGGACCCCGCGGGACAGCCGAACTATGGCTACACCTTC. Translated, it gives CAWNGDPAGQPNYGYTF. J is TRBJ1-2 and V is TRBV30, with 7 bases that match TRBD1. Germline lookup yields CDR1 GTSNPN and CDR2 SVGIG (reference sequence). The CDR3 spans 17 residues. Trimming at V came to 4 bases and at J to 2 bases, leaving 16 bases not matched to a gene.

The V gene is TRBV6-1, the J gene TRBJ1-5; maybe TRBD1 (6 bases). Germline V CDR1 and CDR2: MNHNS, SASEGT. This CDR3 contains 15 residues. The V end lost 5 bases, the J end lost 0 bases, and 11 bases lay between the germline ends. CDR3 amino acids: CASSLQGFSNQPQHF. CDR3 DNA: TGTGCCAGCAGTTTACAGGGATTTAGCAATCAGCCCCAGCATTTT.

This clonotype was observed at least ten times. V and J are TRBV28 and TRBJ2-7; a weak D match, TRBD1 (5 bases). The germline V and J ends were trimmed by 3 bases and 3 bases, with 9 bases remaining between them. The CDR3 has 13 residues. Germline-derived CDR1 and CDR2 are MDHEN and SYDVKM. In DNA form, the CDR3 reads TGTGCCAGCAGTTTGGGGCAGGTCTACGAGCAGTACTTC. Protein: CASSLGQVYEQYF.

At least ten counts were recorded for this clonotype. V gene TRBV30 combines with J gene TRBJ2-1; 7 nucleotides align to TRBD2. Germline V lookup: CDR1 GTSNPN, CDR2 SVGIG (reference sequence). The CDR3 is 13 amino acids. The ends lost 3 bases at V and 4 bases at J; junction bases unmatched: 3. The CDR3 is CAWRLARYNEQFF. CDR3 nucleotide sequence: TGTGCCTGGAGACTAGCGCGATACAATGAGCAGTTCTTC.

This clonotype has a count of ten or more. The rearrangement uses TRBV29-1 and TRBJ2-2; no reliable D call. This CDR3 is built from 10 residues. Trimming took off 2 bases at V and 6 bases at J, with 1 base between the two ends. Germline assignment: CDR1 SQVTM and CDR2 ANQGSEA. CDR3 sequence: CSVESGELFF. The CDR3, as DNA: TGCAGCGTTGAATCCGGGGAGCTGTTTTTT.

In regard to this clonotype: A much larger clonotype is one base distant, so this may be a read error. This chain connects TRBV7-2 to TRBJ2-7; tentatively, D is TRBD1 or TRBD2 (5 bases each). The CDR3 has 16 residues. Germline CDR1 SGHTA, CDR2 FQGNSA. Trimming removed 5 bases at V and 2 bases at J, with 19 bases between. The CDR3: CASSPVPGTNPYEQYF. The CDR3 region has the DNA TGTGCCAGCAGCCCGGTCCCCGGGACCAACCCCTACGAGCAGTACTTC.

Concerning this clonotype itself: A much larger clone differs from this one at a single base, so this may be a read error. V and J are TRBV11-2 and TRBJ2-2; D call uncertain. The V end was cut by 0 bases, the J end by 11 bases, with 16 bases between. CDR3 size: 15 residues. The germline CDR1 and CDR2 sequences are SGHAT and FQNNGV. The CDR3 spells CASSLESSLLCELFF. The CDR3 DNA is TGTGCCAGCAGCTTAGAGAGCTCCTTACTCTGTGAGCTGTTTTTT.

With regard to this clonotype: One end of the junction is discordant with germline, which a read error may explain. The rearrangement joins TRBV12-3 or TRBV12-4 to TRBJ1-1; D unclear. The CDR3 spans 13 residues. In DNA form, the CDR3 reads TGTGCCAGCAGTTTACACACGAACACTGGAGCTTTCTTT. Translation: CASSLHTNTGAFF.

Remarks on this clonotype: A much bigger clone sits one base away, suggesting this may be a read error. J is TRBJ1-5 and V is TRBV7-8; D ambiguous. The CDR3 covers 15 residues. Germline CDR1 SGHVS, CDR2 FQNEAQ. The CDR3 loop reads CASSSPVHSNPPQHF. In DNA form, the CDR3 reads TGTGCCAGCAGCTCGCCAGTTCATAGCAATCCGCCCCAGCATTTT.

As DNA, the CDR3 is TGCAGCGTTGCCGGTCCCCAGCTAGCGGGATATCCTTACGAGCAGTACTTC. Its protein is CSVAGPQLAGYPYEQYF. The genes are TRBV29-1 and TRBJ2-7; 9 bases are shared with TRBD2. CDR3 size: 17 residues. Germline values: CDR1 SQVTM, CDR2 ANQGSEA. The V gene end was trimmed by 4 bases and the J gene end by 4 bases; junction bases not matched to a gene: 17.

This chain links TRBV24-1 with TRBJ2-1; 9 bases agree with TRBD2. Germline V lookup: CDR1 KGHDR, CDR2 SFDVKD. CDR3 length: 15 residues. The J segment lost 6 bases and the V segment lost 6 bases, leaving 8 bases of the junction unmatched. The CDR3 DNA reads TGTGCCACCAGTAGGCGGGAGGGCTCGGGCAATGAGCAGTTCTTC. Its translation: CATSRREGSGNEQFF.